Following are 18 T cell receptor beta chains from one sample sequenced in a study of shared clonotypes between healthy human individuals. The method was immunoSEQ multiplex PCR; TCRdb's version includes in-frame clones alone and lacks a portion of them. The sample includes hundreds of thousands of clones, 96% seen only once; the top ten take 0.05% to 0.07%. Sequencing was carried out using naive CD4+ T cells sorted from blood. Subset denoted: CD45RA+ positively selected. All receptors come from a woman younger than 45 in good health.

This chain joins TRBV10-3 and TRBJ2-7, with D perhaps given as TRBD1 or TRBD2 (5 bases each). The V gene's germline CDR1 is ENHRY and CDR2 SYGVKD. The CDR3 is made up of 16 amino acids. Trimming took 0 bases from V and 2 from J, leaving 14 bases between them. DNA of the CDR3: TGTGCCATCAGTGAGTCGACGGGTAGGGGACCCTACGAGCAGTACTTC. This encodes CAISESTGRGPYEQYF.

This clone showed up just once. This chain connects TRBV29-1 to TRBJ2-7; D is ambiguous. In germline, CDR1 is SQVTM, CDR2 ANQGSEA. CDR3 size: 13 residues. V gave up 6 bases and J gave up 5 bases, with 17 bases separating them. CDR3 loop: CSVARLYGDEQYF. The DNA of the CDR3 is TGCAGCGTCGCCAGACTGTACGGAGACGAGCAGTACTTC.

V gene TRBV5-1 combines with J gene TRBJ2-1; TRBD2 agrees at 14 bases. CDR1 is SGHRS, CDR2 YFSETQ, per germline. The J segment lost 11 bases and the V segment lost 4 bases, leaving 11 bases of the junction unmatched. The CDR3 contains 16 residues. This chain's CDR3 is CASSMRPGTSGGQQFF. The CDR3 nucleotides are TGCGCCAGCAGCATGAGGCCCGGGACTAGCGGGGGCCAGCAGTTCTTC. Full variable domain (outside the CDR3, taken from reference TRBV5-1 and TRBJ2-1): KAGVTQTPRYLIKTRGQQVTLSCSPISGHRSVSWYQQTPGQGLQFLFEYFSETQRNKGNFPGRFSGRQFSNSRSEMNVSTLELGDSALYLCASSMRPGTSGGQQFFGPGTRLTVL.

This sequence joins TRBV6-5 and TRBJ2-7, with 7 nucleotides matching TRBD2. V shed 6 bases, J shed 2 bases, and the junction held 10 bases outside the gene matches. The CDR3 consists of 15 residues. From germline, CDR1 is MNHEY and CDR2 SVGAGI. The DNA for the CDR3 is TGTGCCAGCAGACGTGAACAGCGGGGAACCTACGAGCAGTACTTC. It specifies CASRREQRGTYEQYF.

This chain links TRBV27 with TRBJ2-1, with D possibly matching TRBD2 (5 bases). Trimming pared 6 bases from V and 3 bases from J, leaving 18 bases between. CDR1 and CDR2 (germline): MNHEY, SMNVEV (reference sequence). The CDR3 sequence is 16 residues long. CDR3 nucleotides: TGTGCCAGCAGACCGGGGTCTTCCCCGGGCTACAATGAGCAGTTCTTC. This codes for CASRPGSSPGYNEQFF.

The chain links TRBV6-1 to TRBJ2-7; 11 positions agree with TRBD1. This CDR3 region has 13 residues. The J segment lost 4 bases and the V segment lost 11 bases, leaving 7 bases of the junction unmatched. CDR1 is MNHNS, CDR2 SASEGT, per germline. CDR3 in DNA: TGTGCCGGGACCGGGACAGGGGGTTACGAGCAGTACTTC. This encodes CAGTGTGGYEQYF.

This clone was seen only once. The chain carries TRBV28 and TRBJ2-3, with 11 bases that match TRBD2. The V and J ends lost 3 bases and 4 bases, in that order; junction bases with no gene match: 6. The germline V gene encodes CDR1 MDHEN and CDR2 SYDVKM. The CDR3 has 16 amino acids. The DNA for the CDR3 is TGTGCCAGCAGTTTGTCTATAGCGGGAGGGCCAGATACGCAGTATTTT. Translating gives CASSLSIAGGPDTQYF.

This chain connects TRBV28 to TRBJ1-6; 9 bases are a match to TRBD1. With 4 bases clipped from V and 5 bases from J, the junction kept 6 bases outside the gene matches. The CDR3 is made up of 16 amino acids. Germline V gene lookup returns CDR1 MDHEN and CDR2 SYDVKM. For the CDR3, the DNA is TGTGCCAGCAGTTCTGCACAGGGGGCCGATAATTCACCCCTCCACTTT. Translating gives CASSSAQGADNSPLHF.

The chain has TRBV27 and TRBJ2-1; the D gene is possibly TRBD2 (6 bases). The V gene's germline CDR1 is MNHEY and CDR2 SMNVEV (reference sequence). The CDR3 runs to 15 residues. Trimming took 8 bases from V and 3 from J, leaving 17 bases between them. The CDR3 protein is CASAPWGSGYNEQFF. The CDR3 bases are TGTGCCAGCGCTCCCTGGGGTAGCGGCTACAATGAGCAGTTCTTC.

The V and J genes are TRBV7-2 and TRBJ2-5; D unclear. Germline assignment: CDR1 SGHTA and CDR2 FQGNSA. The CDR3 has 13 residues. Trimming removed 0 bases from V and 5 bases from J, with 7 bases in between. The chain's CDR3 is CASSLADRETQYF. The CDR3 region has the DNA TGTGCCAGCAGCTTAGCAGACCGGGAGACCCAGTACTTC.

This chain links TRBV6-6 with TRBJ1-2, with 9 bases matching TRBD1. The germline V gene encodes CDR1 MNHNY and CDR2 SVGAGI (reference sequence). The CDR3 has 14 amino acids. V shed 4 bases, J shed 3 bases, and the junction held 3 bases outside the gene matches. CDR3: CASSWDRVDYGYTF. The CDR3 bases are TGTGCCAGCAGTTGGGACAGGGTGGACTATGGCTACACCTTC.

This chain uses TRBV18 with TRBJ1-2; D perhaps matches TRBD1 (6 bases). CDR3 size: 14 residues. CDR1 is KGHSH and CDR2 is LQKENI in the germline V gene. V lost 2 bases to trimming and J lost 9 bases, with 16 bases between them. The CDR3 DNA reads as TGTGCCAGCTCACCAAACGACAAGGGGGTGAGCTACACCTTC. Translated, it gives CASSPNDKGVSYTF.

This chain connects TRBV6-6 to TRBJ1-1; D is perhaps TRBD1 (5 bases). The CDR3 is 13 amino acids. V was clipped by 8 bases and J by 4 bases, with 14 bases between them. Germline CDR1 is MNHNY and CDR2 is SVGAGI (reference sequence). Here the CDR3 reads CASQGIRGTEAFF. CDR3 coding DNA: TGTGCCAGCCAGGGCATACGGGGCACTGAAGCTTTCTTT.

The chain combines TRBV4-1 with TRBJ2-1, with a possible D match to TRBD2 (6 bases). V was trimmed by 3 bases and J by 0 bases, leaving 15 bases between them. Germline V lookup: CDR1 MGHRA, CDR2 YSYEKL. CDR3 size: 17 residues. Here the CDR3 reads CASSHSLAPSSYNEQFF. The CDR3 DNA is TGCGCCAGCAGCCACTCACTAGCTCCCAGCTCCTACAATGAGCAGTTCTTC.

This clone was observed a few times. This chain uses TRBV7-9 with TRBJ1-5; weak D call: TRBD1 (6 bases). This CDR3 comprises 14 residues. V was clipped by 4 bases and J by 6 bases, with 13 bases between them. Germline CDR1 and CDR2: SEHNR and FQNEAQ (reference sequence). The CDR3 spells CASSSRQEGQPQHF. The DNA for the CDR3 is TGTGCCAGCAGCTCCCGACAGGAGGGTCAGCCCCAGCATTTT.

The CDR3 DNA follows: TGTGCCAGCAGTGCTGGGAGGGCAAACACCGGGGAGCTGTTTTTT. Translating it yields CASSAGRANTGELFF. This rearrangement joins TRBV6-1 to TRBJ2-2, with 7 bases lining up with TRBD2. This CDR3 has 15 amino acids. Per the germline V gene, CDR1 is MNHNS and CDR2 is SASEGT. Losses at the gene ends were 4 bases for V and 2 bases for J; bases not matched to a gene: 4.

This chain links TRBV11-2 with TRBJ2-7; D possibly matches TRBD1 or TRBD2 (5 bases each). Germline V gives CDR1 SGHAT, CDR2 FQNNGV. Between the trimmed V and J ends, which lost 5 bases and 3 bases, there was a span of 20 bases. The CDR3 contains 16 residues. The CDR3 DNA reads as TGTGCCAGCAGCCAAGGGGACCTCCGGGACGGCTACGAGCAGTACTTC. Its protein is CASSQGDLRDGYEQYF.

The chain combines TRBV7-9 with TRBJ1-2, with TRBD1 matching 12 bases. V gave up 3 bases and J gave up 7 bases; unmatched junction bases: 9. Germline V CDR1 and CDR2: SEHNR, FQNEAQ (reference sequence). The CDR3 length is 16 residues. CDR3 loop: CASSFRDRGRESGYTF. Written as DNA, the CDR3 is TGTGCCAGCAGCTTTAGGGACAGGGGGCGCGAAAGTGGCTACACCTTC. Based on the CDR3 plus reference TRBV7-9 and TRBJ1-2, the full variable domain is DTGVSQNPRHKITKRGQNVTFRCDPISEHNRLYWYRQTLGQGPEFLTYFQNEAQLEKSRLLSDRFSAERPKGSFSTLEIQRTEQGDSAMYLCASSFRDRGRESGYTFGSGTRLTVV.